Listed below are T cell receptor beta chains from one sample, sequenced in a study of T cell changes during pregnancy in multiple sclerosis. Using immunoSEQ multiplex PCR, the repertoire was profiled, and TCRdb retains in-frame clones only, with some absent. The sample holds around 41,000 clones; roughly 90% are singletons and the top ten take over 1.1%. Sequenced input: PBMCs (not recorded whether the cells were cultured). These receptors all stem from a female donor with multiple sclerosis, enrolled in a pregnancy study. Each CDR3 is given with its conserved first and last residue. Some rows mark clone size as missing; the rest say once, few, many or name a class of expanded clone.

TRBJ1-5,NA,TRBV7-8,CASSLASGDNQPQHF
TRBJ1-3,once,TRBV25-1,CASSGFGGGRWGNTIYF
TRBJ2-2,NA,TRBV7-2,CASSFRALAITGELFF
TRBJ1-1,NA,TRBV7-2,CASSFFQGENTEAFF
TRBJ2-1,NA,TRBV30,CAWRPPGTSNEQFF
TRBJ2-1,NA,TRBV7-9,CASSLGLRGKGYNEQFF
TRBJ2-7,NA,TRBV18,CASSPPPGQGYEQYF
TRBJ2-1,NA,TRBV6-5,CASSLEGGSPLNEQFF
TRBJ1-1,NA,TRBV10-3,CAISDRGRETEAFF
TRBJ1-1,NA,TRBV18,CASKPSGEGTEAFF
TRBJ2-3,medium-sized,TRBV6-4,CASSKSSTDTQYF
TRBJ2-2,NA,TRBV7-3,CASSLSGELFF
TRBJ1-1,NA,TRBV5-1,CASSAGVNMNTEAFF
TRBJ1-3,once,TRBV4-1,CASSPTGSSGNTIYF
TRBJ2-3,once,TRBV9,CASNLGPQSTDTQYF
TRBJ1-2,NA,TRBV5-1,CASSLGTGYGYTF
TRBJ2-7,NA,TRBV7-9,CASSFPSGRGIYEQYF
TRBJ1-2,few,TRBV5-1,CASSMETAVGGYTF
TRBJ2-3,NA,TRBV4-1,CASSHLTSEPGDTQYF
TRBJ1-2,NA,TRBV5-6,CASSLVSAFSYGYTF
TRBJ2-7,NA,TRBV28,CASSEPGTGGREHYEQYF
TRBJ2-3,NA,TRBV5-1,CASSLEGTGGPTDTQYF
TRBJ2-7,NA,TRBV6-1,CAGKGGQYF
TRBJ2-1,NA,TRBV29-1,CSVEDGLAVYNEQFF
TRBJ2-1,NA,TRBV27,CASSLIPESNEQFF
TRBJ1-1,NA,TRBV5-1,CASSLLGQGRTEAFF
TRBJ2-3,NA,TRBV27,CASSLTTSGNWDTQYF
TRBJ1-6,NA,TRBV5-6,CASSSDRGAWNSPLHF
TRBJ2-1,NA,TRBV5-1,CASSAGRLSRFDNNEQFF
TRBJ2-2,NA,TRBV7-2,CASRPISGELFF
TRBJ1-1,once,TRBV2,CASSLQGMNTEAFF
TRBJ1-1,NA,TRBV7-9,CASSLMGDSEAFF
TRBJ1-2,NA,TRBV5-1,CASKGTGNYGYTF
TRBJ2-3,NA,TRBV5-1,CASSLGETTDTQYF
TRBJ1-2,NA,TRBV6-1,CASSESIGTYGYTF
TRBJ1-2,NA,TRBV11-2,CASSSRGHWKGYTF
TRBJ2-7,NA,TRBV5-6,CASSPGTGIHEQYF
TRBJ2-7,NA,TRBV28,CASSWASEQYF
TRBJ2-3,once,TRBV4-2,CASSALGEREGLAQYF
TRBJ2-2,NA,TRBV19,CASSGTSGTRGLGGELFF
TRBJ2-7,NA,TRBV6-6,CASRPPRVSYEQYF
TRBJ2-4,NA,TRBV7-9,CASSLDVGTAKNIQYF
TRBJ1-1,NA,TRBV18,CASSTGTGFGTEAFF
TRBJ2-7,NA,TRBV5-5,CASSLDSGSSYEQYF
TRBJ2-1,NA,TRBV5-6,CASSLGLAGEYEQFF
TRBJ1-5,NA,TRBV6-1,CASLRSFDQPQHF
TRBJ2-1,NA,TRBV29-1,CSVRTLANSYNEQFF
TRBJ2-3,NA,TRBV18,CASSPGTGGIDTQYF
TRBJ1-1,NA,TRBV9,CASSVQQGAGTEAFF
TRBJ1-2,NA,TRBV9,CASSVGTEYGYTF
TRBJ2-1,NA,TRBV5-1,CASSLRLAGAGDEQFF
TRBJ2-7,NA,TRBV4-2,CASSQVLGISSYEQYF
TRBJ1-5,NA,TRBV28,CGSQGADQPQHF
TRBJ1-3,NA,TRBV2,CASSEDGRRSGNTIYF
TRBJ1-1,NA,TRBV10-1,CASSEWAGFGNTEAFF
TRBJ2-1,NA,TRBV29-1,CSVDFGQGYNEQFF
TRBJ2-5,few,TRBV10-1,CASSESYLAGGETQYF
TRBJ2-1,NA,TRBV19,CASSRGRSSYNEQFF
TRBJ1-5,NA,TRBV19,CASSIVAGASQPQHF